Listed here are 22 T cell receptor beta chains from one sample, sequenced in a study of cytomegalovirus exposure and HLA in healthy donors. Use of 60 Vbeta and 13 Jbeta primers characterized the PCR. Assay: immunoSEQ multiplex PCR; the TCRdb copy retains only in-frame clones and omits some. The sample carries 170,000 or so clones, 78% recorded once. Sequencing was carried out using PBMCs. Source of these receptors: a woman aged 45-65 years in good health and CMV-seropositive.

This chain connects TRBV28 to TRBJ2-7, with 7 bases lining up with TRBD1. The CDR3 has 12 residues. V lost 4 bases to trimming and J lost 5 bases; unmatched junction nucleotides: 2. The germline CDR1 and CDR2 sequences are MDHEN and SYDVKM. CDR3 in amino acids: CASSSQGDEQYF. The CDR3 nucleotides read TGTGCCAGCAGTTCTCAGGGGGACGAGCAGTACTTC.

Only one count was recorded for this clone. The junction and the germline gene differ at one end; a read error may be behind it. J is TRBJ2-5 and V is TRBV7-7; no clear D gene. Germline V lookup: CDR1 SSHAT, CDR2 FNYEAQ (reference sequence). This CDR3 is built from 13 residues. CDR3 region: CASSFIPQETQYF. The CDR3 DNA follows: TGTGCTAGCAGCTTCATCCCCCAAGAGACCCAGTACTTC.

The rearrangement links TRBV2 to TRBJ2-1; TRBD2 matches at 11 bases. Germline CDR1 reads SNHLY; CDR2 reads FYNNEI. This CDR3 is 20 amino acids long. The ends lost 6 bases at V and 0 bases at J; junction bases unmatched: 16. The DNA of the CDR3 is TGTGCCAGCAGCCGACTGACCGGGACTAGCGGCGACAGCTCCTACAATGAGCAGTTCTTC. It is translated as CASSRLTGTSGDSSYNEQFF.

This rearrangement joins TRBV7-2 to TRBJ2-3; TRBD2 agrees at 8 bases. Germline V gives CDR1 SGHTA, CDR2 FQGNSA. Germline trimming cut 5 bases from V and 2 bases from J; bases unmatched to any gene: 3. CDR3 length: 14 amino acids. This CDR3 is CASSLSGTTDTQYF. The CDR3 DNA reads as TGTGCCAGCAGCCTTAGCGGGACCACAGATACGCAGTATTTT.

This clone appeared a few times. V usage is TRBV4-1 and J usage is TRBJ1-6, with 9 bases fitting TRBD1. Trimming took 2 bases from V and 17 from J; bases not matched to a gene: 7. Per the germline V gene, CDR1 is MGHRA and CDR2 is YSYEKL. The CDR3 is 13 amino acids. CDR3 amino acids: CASSQQGTGPFHF. Written as DNA, the CDR3 is TGCGCCAGCAGCCAACAAGGGACAGGGCCCTTCCACTTT.

This clone was counted only a few times. The chain is built from TRBV18 and TRBJ1-3; weak D call: TRBD1 (6 bases). V lost 3 bases, J lost 0 bases, and 15 bases lay in between. This CDR3 has 17 amino acids. In germline, CDR1 is KGHSH, CDR2 LQKENI. CDR3: CASSPRDTILSGNTIYF. CDR3 sequence (DNA): TGTGCCAGCTCACCCCGGGACACCATCCTCTCTGGAAACACCATATATTTT.

The chain uses TRBV19 and TRBJ1-2, with D perhaps matching TRBD1 (5 bases). The V gene lost 5 bases and the J gene lost 7 bases, with 14 bases spanning the gap. This CDR3 is 13 amino acids long. Germline loops: CDR1 LNHDA, CDR2 SQIVND (reference sequence). The chain's CDR3 is CASSVEGRAGYTF. The CDR3 coding sequence is TGTGCCAGTAGTGTGGAGGGGCGAGCTGGCTACACCTTC.

The V call is TRBV10-3, the J call TRBJ1-5; 7 bases line up with TRBD1. CDR1 and CDR2 (germline): ENHRY, SYGVKD. The CDR3 has 13 residues. J gave up 2 bases and V 10 bases, and 5 bases lay outside the gene matches. CDR3 sequence reads: CATDRDGNQPQHF. CDR3 bases: TGTGCCACCGACAGGGATGGCAATCAGCCCCAGCATTTT.

This chain joins TRBV28 and TRBJ1-2; TRBD1 aligns across 8 bases. The germline gives CDR1 MDHEN, CDR2 SYDVKM. With 7 bases clipped from V and 8 bases from J, the junction kept 6 bases outside the gene matches. The CDR3 consists of 12 residues. The CDR3 region has the DNA TGTGCCAGCACCACCCGGACAGGGGGCTACACCTTC. This gives the protein CASTTRTGGYTF.

The chain has TRBV29-1 and TRBJ1-2; TRBD1 matches 7 bases. This CDR3 is built from 12 residues. V lost 7 bases, J lost 6 bases, and 8 bases stayed unmatched. Germline assignment: CDR1 SQVTM and CDR2 ANQGSEA. The CDR3, as DNA: TGCAGCGCGGCGAGCGACAGGGATGGCTACACCTTC. This sequence encodes CSAASDRDGYTF.

In its sample, this clone was seen a few times. The CDR3 here is CASSSDTGAKNIQYF. CDR3 nucleotides: TGTGCCAGCAGCTCCGATACGGGGGCCAAAAACATTCAGTACTTC. The chain is built from TRBV5-4 and TRBJ2-4, with D tentatively TRBD2 (5 bases). Germline V gene sequence: CDR1 SGHNT, CDR2 YYREEE (reference sequence). CDR3 length: 15 amino acids. V shed 3 bases and J shed 1 base, with 11 bases lying between them.

The J gene is TRBJ2-1, the V gene TRBV7-3; TRBD2 agrees at 7 bases. Trimming took 2 bases from V and 2 from J; bases not matched to a gene: 3. Germline V gene sequence: CDR1 SGHTA, CDR2 FQGTGA. The CDR3 is 15 residues long. CDR3: CASSLGGRAYNEQFF. Written as DNA, the CDR3 is TGTGCCAGCAGCTTAGGCGGGAGAGCCTACAATGAGCAGTTCTTC.

The V call is TRBV19, the J call TRBJ1-1; no reliable D call. Trimming removed 4 bases from V and 1 base from J, with 10 bases in between. Germline loops: CDR1 LNHDA, CDR2 SQIVND (reference sequence). The CDR3 has 14 amino acids. The CDR3 reads CASSTPLANTEAFF. CDR3 nucleotides: TGTGCCAGTAGTACCCCCTTAGCGAACACTGAAGCTTTCTTT.

The rearrangement links TRBV5-1 to TRBJ1-4; weak D call: TRBD1 (5 bases). CDR3 length equals 14 residues. Germline lookup yields CDR1 SGHRS and CDR2 YFSETQ. Trimming left V 2 bases short and J 4 bases short, with 9 bases between. CDR3 DNA: TGCGCCAGCAGCTTTGGGGGGGATAATGAAAAACTGTTTTTT. Protein product: CASSFGGDNEKLFF.

This chain connects TRBV5-5 to TRBJ1-5; maybe TRBD1 (6 bases). The CDR3 sequence is 16 residues long. From germline, CDR1 is SGHKS and CDR2 YYEKEE (reference sequence). Trimming took off 0 bases at V and 6 bases at J, with 16 bases between the two ends. Written as DNA, the CDR3 is TGTGCCAGCAGCTTGGTGTACAGGGATGCAGGTCAGCCCCAGCATTTT. Translating it yields CASSLVYRDAGQPQHF.

The rearrangement links TRBV7-9 to TRBJ2-5, with TRBD2 identical over 8 bases. This CDR3 region has 14 residues. The V gene's germline CDR1 is SEHNR and CDR2 FQNEAQ (reference sequence). With V trimmed by 5 bases and J by 5 bases, 7 bases remained unmatched. In DNA, the CDR3 is TGTGCCAGCAGCCGGACTAGCTCCGGGGAGACCCAGTACTTC. Protein: CASSRTSSGETQYF.

The CDR3 is CASSPRQGDYGYTF. As DNA, the CDR3 is TGCGCCAGCAGCCCACGACAGGGCGACTATGGCTACACCTTC. The rearrangement uses TRBV4-3 and TRBJ1-2; 7 nucleotides align to TRBD1. Germline V CDR1 and CDR2: LGHNA, YSLEER. The V and J ends lost 4 bases and 3 bases, in that order; junction bases with no gene match: 5. CDR3 length: 14 residues.

The chain couples TRBV28 to TRBJ2-1, with TRBD1 identical over 10 bases. Unmatched junction bases numbered 10, after V lost 7 bases and J lost 4 bases. The CDR3 runs 16 residues. CDR1 is MDHEN and CDR2 is SYDVKM in the germline V gene. CDR3 loop: CASMLPGQGFYNEQFF. The CDR3 region has the DNA TGTGCCAGCATGCTTCCGGGACAGGGGTTTTACAATGAGCAGTTCTTC.

The chain has TRBV19 and TRBJ1-1; D not certain. CDR1 LNHDA and CDR2 SQIVND come from the germline V gene (reference sequence). Trimming took off 6 bases at V and 5 bases at J, with 13 bases between the two ends. The CDR3 has 13 residues. CDR3 nucleotide sequence: TGTGCCAGTAGCCGAAGAGGGATGACTGAAGCTTTCTTT. Translated, it gives CASSRRGMTEAFF.

V usage is TRBV5-8 and J usage is TRBJ2-1, with 7 bases fitting TRBD1. The length of the CDR3 is 16 residues. CDR1 is SGHTS, CDR2 YDEGEE, per germline. V lost 4 bases to trimming and J lost 6 bases; unmatched junction nucleotides: 13. Here the CDR3 reads CASSRGQSWAFNEQFF. CDR3 nucleotides: TGTGCCAGCAGCCGGGGACAGTCCTGGGCTTTCAATGAGCAGTTCTTC.

The chain carries TRBV5-6 and TRBJ1-1, with TRBD1 identical over 7 bases. The J segment lost 8 bases and the V segment lost 2 bases, leaving 9 bases of the junction unmatched. The CDR3 has 14 amino acids. CDR1 is SGHDT, CDR2 YYEEEE, per germline. In DNA, the CDR3 is TGTGCCAGCAGCTTCCGGGACAGAGGGAAAGAAGCTTTCTTT. The encoded protein is CASSFRDRGKEAFF.

The rearrangement joins TRBV7-2 to TRBJ1-1; tentative D call: TRBD1 (5 bases). The length of the CDR3 is 17 residues. From germline, CDR1 is SGHTA and CDR2 FQGNSA. V lost 1 base, J lost 0 bases, and 15 bases lay in between. The CDR3 nucleotides read TGTGCCAGCAGCTTAGTTGGTCTACAGGTTCTGAACACTGAAGCTTTCTTT. Its translation is CASSLVGLQVLNTEAFF.